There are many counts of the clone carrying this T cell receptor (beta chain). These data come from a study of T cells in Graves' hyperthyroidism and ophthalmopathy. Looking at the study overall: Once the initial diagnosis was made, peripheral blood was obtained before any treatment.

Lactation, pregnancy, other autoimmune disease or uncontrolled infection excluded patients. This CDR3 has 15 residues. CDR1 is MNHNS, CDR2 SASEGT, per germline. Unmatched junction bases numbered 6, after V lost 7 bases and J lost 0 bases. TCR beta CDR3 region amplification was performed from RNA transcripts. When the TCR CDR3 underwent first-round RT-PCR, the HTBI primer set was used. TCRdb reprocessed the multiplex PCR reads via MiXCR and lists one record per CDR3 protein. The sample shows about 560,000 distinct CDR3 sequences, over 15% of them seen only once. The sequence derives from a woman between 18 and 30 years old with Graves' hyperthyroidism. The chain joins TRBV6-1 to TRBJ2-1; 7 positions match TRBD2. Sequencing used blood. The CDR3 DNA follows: TGTGCCAGCAACGTTGGCGGGGGCTCCTACAATGAGCAGTTCTTC. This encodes CASNVGGGSYNEQFF.